This T cell receptor (beta chain) comes out of a study of blood T cell repertoires in COVID-19. Study as a whole: Collection of acute and convalescent COVID-19 samples took place in the United States, Italy and Spain. T cells, B-cell-depleted T cells, or PBMCs supplied cDNA or gDNA.

Losses at the gene ends were 4 bases for V and 5 bases for J; bases not matched to a gene: 6. The CDR3 spans 14 residues. CDR1 is GTSNPN, CDR2 SVGIG, per germline (reference sequence). In the original workflow: The authors estimated nucleated cell counts from reference gene primer amplification. Some clones are missing from TCRdb's copy, which holds only in-frame ones; the method was immunoSEQ multiplex PCR. Clone size and the V and J calls come from that table; the DNA yielded D and trimming. The sample has approximately 530,000 clones, around nine tenths seen once. Patients at the Seattle site were enrolled during active infection and followed longitudinally.

V is TRBV30 and J is TRBJ2-2; 8 nucleotides align to TRBD2. Sequencing was performed on peripheral blood. This clonotype was sampled from a woman between 50 and 59 years old with COVID-19, enrolled during active disease. CDR3 protein: CAWTPGLVTGELFF. The CDR3 DNA is TGTGCCTGGACCCCGGGACTAGTAACCGGGGAGCTGTTTTTT.